The sequence of this T cell receptor (beta chain) was determined in a study of T-cell reconstitution after alpha-beta-depleted transplantation in children. The TCRbeta library was prepared with unique molecular identifiers. TCRdb redid the calling of the PCR reads with MiXCR, one entry per CDR3 protein. The data contain some 640,000 distinct CDR3 sequences, roughly 17% of them singletons. The CDR3 totals 14 residues. Germline lookup yields CDR1 SGHNT and CDR2 YENEEA. V lost 3 bases, J lost 6 bases, and 4 bases stayed unmatched. This chain connects TRBV11-3 to TRBJ2-1; 8 nucleotides line up with TRBD2. The sequence came from a human donor who donated a stem cell graft to a child with acute myeloid leukemia. Source: PBMCs from the stem cell graft donor, taken from the stem cell graft. CDR3 protein: CASSFPGTSNEQFF. The CDR3 DNA reads TGTGCCAGCAGCTTCCCCGGGACTAGCAATGAGCAGTTCTTC.